The 13 T cell receptor beta chains below come from one sample, sequenced in a study of cytomegalovirus exposure and HLA in healthy donors. Both 60 Vbeta primers and 13 Jbeta primers went into the PCR. Measured with immunoSEQ multiplex PCR; TCRdb has only the in-frame clones, and not every one. The table lists 120,000 to 150,000 clones, roughly 76% of them singletons. The sample consisted of PBMCs. Receptor source: a human donor in good health.

The chain couples TRBV10-3 to TRBJ2-1, with 7 bases identical to TRBD2. J was trimmed by 0 bases and V by 7 bases; bases with no gene match: 3. In germline, CDR1 is ENHRY, CDR2 SYGVKD. The CDR3 has 14 residues. CDR3 in amino acids: CAIKSSGSYNEQFF. DNA of the CDR3: TGTGCCATCAAATCTAGCGGCTCCTACAATGAGCAGTTCTTC.

This chain connects TRBV19 to TRBJ2-7, with 8 positions matching TRBD1. With V trimmed by 4 bases and J by 4 bases, 9 bases remained unmatched. This CDR3 is built from 15 residues. Germline values: CDR1 LNHDA, CDR2 SQIVND (reference sequence). CDR3 amino acids: CASSTPGQEDYEQYF. CDR3 in DNA: TGTGCCAGTAGTACCCCGGGACAGGAAGATTACGAGCAGTACTTC.

V usage is TRBV19 and J usage is TRBJ1-2, with D perhaps matching TRBD1 (6 bases). The CDR3 is 13 residues long. V lost 7 bases to trimming and J lost 4 bases, with 13 bases between them. Per the germline V gene, CDR1 is LNHDA and CDR2 is SQIVND (reference sequence). The CDR3 spells CASTMQGIYGYTF. In nucleotides, the CDR3 is TGTGCCAGTACCATGCAGGGGATCTATGGCTACACCTTC.

V is TRBV5-4 and J is TRBJ2-5; tentatively, D is TRBD1 (7 bases). The germline V and J ends were trimmed by 4 bases and 5 bases, with 18 bases remaining between them. Germline loops: CDR1 SGHNT, CDR2 YYREEE (reference sequence). This CDR3 is built from 15 residues. The DNA of the CDR3 is TGTGCCAGCAGCGCTGACGGCGCAGGGGGGGAGACCCAGTACTTC. It yields the protein CASSADGAGGETQYF.

This clone appeared a few times. J is TRBJ1-1 and V is TRBV7-6; TRBD1 is a possible D gene (5 bases). The germline V gene encodes CDR1 SGHVS and CDR2 FNYEAQ. Trimming cost V 2 bases and J 0 bases, with 7 bases left between them. There are 14 residues in the CDR3. CDR3 protein: CASSLNRLNTEAFF. The CDR3 nucleotides read TGTGCCAGCAGCTTAAACAGGTTGAACACTGAAGCTTTCTTT.

CDR3 DNA: TGTGCCAGCAGCTTAGGGGGCCCCTACGAGCAGTACTTC. Amino acids: CASSLGGPYEQYF. The gene calls are TRBV7-2 and TRBJ2-7; D may be TRBD1 (5 bases). Germline CDR1 SGHTA, CDR2 FQGNSA. V gave up 1 base and J gave up 2 bases, with 6 bases separating them. This CDR3 comprises 13 residues.

The CDR3 spells CASSLAGEWRETQYF. The CDR3 DNA reads TGTGCCAGTAGTTTAGCGGGAGAGTGGCGAGAGACCCAGTACTTC. This chain connects TRBV19 to TRBJ2-5; TRBD2 matches 9 bases. Germline trimming cut 5 bases from V and 4 bases from J; bases unmatched to any gene: 8. CDR3 size: 15 residues. Germline assignment: CDR1 LNHDA and CDR2 SQIVND (reference sequence). Full variable domain (remainder filled in from reference TRBV19 and TRBJ2-5): DGGITQSPKYLFRKEGQNVTLSCEQNLNHDAMYWYRQDPGQGLRLIYYSQIVNDFQKGDIAEGYSVSREKKESFPLTVTSAQKNPTAFYLCASSLAGEWRETQYFGPGTRLLVL.

The V and J genes are TRBV10-2 and TRBJ2-5; TRBD2 matches 13 bases. Per the germline V gene, CDR1 is WSHSY and CDR2 is SAAADI. The length of the CDR3 is 16 residues. The J segment lost 1 base and the V segment lost 5 bases, leaving 4 bases of the junction unmatched. This CDR3 is CASSMGLAGLQETQYF. The CDR3 DNA is TGCGCCAGCAGTATGGGACTAGCGGGACTCCAAGAGACCCAGTACTTC.

The chain carries TRBV7-3 and TRBJ2-5, with 7 bases identical to TRBD2. CDR1 is SGHTA and CDR2 is FQGTGA in the germline V gene. The CDR3 has 13 residues. The ends lost 1 base at V and 11 bases at J; junction bases unmatched: 7. The CDR3 is CASSLSLGGIQYF. The CDR3 nucleotides read TGTGCCAGCAGCTTAAGTCTCGGGGGGATTCAGTACTTC. Using reference TRBV7-3 and TRBJ2-5 for the parts outside the CDR3, the full variable domain is GAGVSQTPSNKVTEKGKYVELRCDPISGHTALYWYRQSLGQGPEFLIYFQGTGAADDSGLPNDRFFAVRPEGSVSTLKIQRTERGDSAVYLCASSLSLGGIQYFGPGTRLLVL.

V is TRBV7-9 and J is TRBJ2-5; D is undetermined. Germline V lookup: CDR1 SEHNR, CDR2 FQNEAQ (reference sequence). This CDR3 contains 15 residues. V was cut by 1 base and J by 0 bases, with 9 bases left in between. This CDR3 reads CASSLVTLYQETQYF. The CDR3 DNA follows: TGTGCCAGCAGCTTAGTAACTTTGTACCAAGAGACCCAGTACTTC.

This clone showed up just once. The J gene is TRBJ1-1, the V gene TRBV5-1; D remains unclear. V lost 4 bases to trimming and J lost 1 base, with 11 bases between them. The CDR3 sequence is 14 residues long. Germline CDR1 SGHRS, CDR2 YFSETQ. CDR3 amino acids: CASSLGRENTEAFF. Written as DNA, the CDR3 is TGCGCCAGCAGCCTCGGACGGGAGAACACTGAAGCTTTCTTT.

This chain links TRBV2 with TRBJ1-1; D gene ambiguous. Between the trimmed V and J ends, which lost 4 bases and 1 base, there was a span of 16 bases. This CDR3 region has 16 residues. CDR1 is SNHLY, CDR2 FYNNEI, per germline. Here the CDR3 reads CASSAGRPRGNTEAFF. The CDR3 DNA reads TGTGCCAGCAGTGCCGGGAGGCCTCGTGGGAACACTGAAGCTTTCTTT.

This clone occurred a few times. CDR3 sequence (DNA): TGTGCCAGCAGCTATGGGACTAGCGGGAGAAATGAGCAGTTCTTC. It translates to CASSYGTSGRNEQFF. V gene TRBV6-6 combines with J gene TRBJ2-1; 14 bases fit TRBD2. The V and J ends lost 6 bases and 7 bases, in that order; junction bases with no gene match: 5. CDR1 is MNHNY and CDR2 is SVGAGI in the germline V gene (reference sequence). CDR3 length: 15 amino acids.